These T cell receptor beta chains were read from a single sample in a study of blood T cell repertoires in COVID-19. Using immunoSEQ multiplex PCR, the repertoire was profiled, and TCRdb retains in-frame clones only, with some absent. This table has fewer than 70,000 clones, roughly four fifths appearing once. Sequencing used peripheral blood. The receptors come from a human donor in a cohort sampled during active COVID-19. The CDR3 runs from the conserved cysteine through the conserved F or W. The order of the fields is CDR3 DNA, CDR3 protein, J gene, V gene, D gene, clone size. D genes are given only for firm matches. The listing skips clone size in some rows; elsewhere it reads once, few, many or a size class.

CDR3nt: TGTGCCAGCTCACCAACAGCGGGAGAGGAATGGCCCTACGAGCAGTACTTC; CDR3aa: CASSPTAGEEWPYEQYF; j_gene: TRBJ2-7; v_gene: TRBV18; d_gene: TRBD2; abundance: few
CDR3nt: TGTGCCAGCAGTCGACAGATATACTACGAGCAGTACTTC; CDR3aa: CASSRQIYYEQYF; j_gene: TRBJ2-7; v_gene: TRBV28; d_gene: NA; abundance: few
CDR3nt: TGTGCCAGCAGCCAAGAATGGACTAGCGGGGGCCTCTGGGAGCAGTACTTC; CDR3aa: CASSQEWTSGGLWEQYF; j_gene: TRBJ2-7; v_gene: TRBV4-2; d_gene: TRBD2; abundance: NA
CDR3nt: TGTGCCAGCAGCTTGAGTGTCGGGAGCTCCCAAGGGGCGCAGTATTTT; CDR3aa: CASSLSVGSSQGAQYF; j_gene: TRBJ2-3; v_gene: TRBV5-5; d_gene: NA; abundance: NA
CDR3nt: TGTGCCACCAGTGACTTAGCGGGAGACGGGGCCGGGGAGCTGTTTTTT; CDR3aa: CATSDLAGDGAGELFF; j_gene: TRBJ2-2; v_gene: TRBV24-1; d_gene: TRBD2; abundance: NA
CDR3nt: TGTGCCAGCAGAACAGGCGGACCCTACGAGCAGTACTTC; CDR3aa: CASRTGGPYEQYF; j_gene: TRBJ2-7; v_gene: TRBV28; d_gene: NA; abundance: NA
CDR3nt: TGTGCCAGCAGCTCAAGACTAGCGGGAGCCCTCTACGAGCAGTACTTC; CDR3aa: CASSSRLAGALYEQYF; j_gene: TRBJ2-7; v_gene: TRBV7-9; d_gene: TRBD2; abundance: NA
CDR3nt: TGTGCCAGCAGCTCGGAGCCCGAGCAGTACTTC; CDR3aa: CASSSEPEQYF; j_gene: TRBJ2-7; v_gene: TRBV5-8; d_gene: NA; abundance: few
CDR3nt: TGTGCCAGCAGCGTAGAGGGGCGGGAGTGGGGTGAGCAGTTCTTC; CDR3aa: CASSVEGREWGEQFF; j_gene: TRBJ2-1; v_gene: TRBV9; d_gene: TRBD2; abundance: NA
CDR3nt: TGCGCCAGCAGCTTGGGCACCTCAAAGCGCGGGCGGGACGAGCAGTACTTC; CDR3aa: CASSLGTSKRGRDEQYF; j_gene: TRBJ2-7; v_gene: TRBV5-1; d_gene: NA; abundance: NA
CDR3nt: TGTGCCAGCAGAAAAACAGGGGGCGAGGCTGGCTACACCTTC; CDR3aa: CASRKTGGEAGYTF; j_gene: TRBJ1-2; v_gene: TRBV6-5; d_gene: TRBD1; abundance: NA
CDR3nt: TGTGCCAGCAGTACTAGCGGGAAGGGATACTACGAGCAGTACTTC; CDR3aa: CASSTSGKGYYEQYF; j_gene: TRBJ2-7; v_gene: TRBV6-5; d_gene: TRBD2; abundance: few
CDR3nt: TGTGCCAGCAGTTTCCCCCATGGAACAGGGGACAACTACGAGCAGTACTTC; CDR3aa: CASSFPHGTGDNYEQYF; j_gene: TRBJ2-7; v_gene: TRBV28; d_gene: TRBD1; abundance: NA
CDR3nt: TGTGCCAGCAGCGCCGGGACAGCTCACACCGGGGAGCTGTTTTTT; CDR3aa: CASSAGTAHTGELFF; j_gene: TRBJ2-2; v_gene: TRBV2; d_gene: TRBD1; abundance: NA
CDR3nt: TGTGCCAGCAGCCACACGGTTGGAAACACCATATATTTT; CDR3aa: CASSHTVGNTIYF; j_gene: TRBJ1-3; v_gene: TRBV3-1/TRBV3-2; d_gene: NA; abundance: NA
CDR3nt: TGTGCCAGCAGCCAAAAGTTGCAGGGCTTCACAGATACGCAGTATTTT; CDR3aa: CASSQKLQGFTDTQYF; j_gene: TRBJ2-3; v_gene: TRBV3-1/TRBV3-2; d_gene: NA; abundance: NA
CDR3nt: TGCGCCAGCAGCTTGGCTGTCGGGACAGGGGTTTCTGGGGCCAACGTCCTGACTTTC; CDR3aa: CASSLAVGTGVSGANVLTF; j_gene: TRBJ2-6; v_gene: TRBV5-1; d_gene: TRBD1; abundance: NA
CDR3nt: TGTGCCAGCAGCCCTTCGACTAGGGACTACGAGCAGTACTTC; CDR3aa: CASSPSTRDYEQYF; j_gene: TRBJ2-7; v_gene: TRBV4-2; d_gene: NA; abundance: NA
CDR3nt: TGTGCCAGCAGCGTAGGGTCAGGGTCCCTTAACTATGGCTACACCTTC; CDR3aa: CASSVGSGSLNYGYTF; j_gene: TRBJ1-2; v_gene: TRBV9; d_gene: NA; abundance: NA
CDR3nt: TGTGCCGTTATAGCGGGGGGCTCACAAGAGACCCAGTACTTC; CDR3aa: CAVIAGGSQETQYF; j_gene: TRBJ2-5; v_gene: TRBV30; d_gene: TRBD2; abundance: few
CDR3nt: TGTGCCACTAAGAAAGACTCCACTGAGGGGACCCAGTACTTC; CDR3aa: CATKKDSTEGTQYF; j_gene: TRBJ2-5; v_gene: TRBV10-3; d_gene: NA; abundance: NA
CDR3nt: TGTGCCAGTAGTATATCCCCTCGGGGCAATCAGCCCCAGCATTTT; CDR3aa: CASSISPRGNQPQHF; j_gene: TRBJ1-5; v_gene: TRBV19; d_gene: NA; abundance: NA
CDR3nt: TGTGCCAGCAGCTTAGGGGTAGGGGGGGCCTACGAGCAGTACTTC; CDR3aa: CASSLGVGGAYEQYF; j_gene: TRBJ2-7; v_gene: TRBV7-6; d_gene: NA; abundance: few
CDR3nt: TGCGCCAGCAGCCAAGTCCTCCGAGAGACCCAGTACTTC; CDR3aa: CASSQVLRETQYF; j_gene: TRBJ2-5; v_gene: TRBV4-1; d_gene: NA; abundance: NA
CDR3nt: TGTGCCAGCAGCGGAAACGTAAGAGAAGAGACTGAAGCTTTCTTT; CDR3aa: CASSGNVREETEAFF; j_gene: TRBJ1-1; v_gene: TRBV9; d_gene: NA; abundance: once
CDR3nt: TGTGCCAGCAGCGGAGAGCGACAGGGAAACTCTGGGGCCAACGTCCTGACTTTC; CDR3aa: CASSGERQGNSGANVLTF; j_gene: TRBJ2-6; v_gene: TRBV11-3; d_gene: TRBD1; abundance: NA
CDR3nt: TGCGCCAGCAGCTTGTCAGGGTCCGAGCAGTACTTC; CDR3aa: CASSLSGSEQYF; j_gene: TRBJ2-7; v_gene: TRBV5-1; d_gene: NA; abundance: NA
CDR3nt: TGTGCCAGCAGCGAAAGCTCAGGGCCCTCTGGAAACACCATATATTTT; CDR3aa: CASSESSGPSGNTIYF; j_gene: TRBJ1-3; v_gene: TRBV9; d_gene: NA; abundance: NA
CDR3nt: TGTGCCAGCAGCTTAGATGGCAGACTCACAGATACGCAGTATTTT; CDR3aa: CASSLDGRLTDTQYF; j_gene: TRBJ2-3; v_gene: TRBV7-8; d_gene: NA; abundance: NA
CDR3nt: TGTGCCAGCAGCCTGGACAGTAATTCACCCCTCCACTTT; CDR3aa: CASSLDSNSPLHF; j_gene: TRBJ1-6; v_gene: TRBV9; d_gene: NA; abundance: NA
CDR3nt: TGTGCCAGCAGCCACCAAACAGGGGGAAACACCATATATTTT; CDR3aa: CASSHQTGGNTIYF; j_gene: TRBJ1-3; v_gene: TRBV3-1/TRBV3-2; d_gene: NA; abundance: NA
CDR3nt: TGTGCCAGCAGCTTGGGCCGGACTCACTATGGCTACACCTTC; CDR3aa: CASSLGRTHYGYTF; j_gene: TRBJ1-2; v_gene: TRBV5-8; d_gene: NA; abundance: NA
CDR3nt: TGTGCCACCACAGGGCTGGATTCACCCCTCCACTTT; CDR3aa: CATTGLDSPLHF; j_gene: TRBJ1-6; v_gene: TRBV28; d_gene: NA; abundance: few
CDR3nt: TGTGCCAGCAGTTACGACTTTCGAGGGGAAAAACTGTTTTTT; CDR3aa: CASSYDFRGEKLFF; j_gene: TRBJ1-4; v_gene: TRBV6-5; d_gene: NA; abundance: NA
CDR3nt: TGTGCCAGTAGACGAGCGGCGCGGAATCCCTCCTACGAGCAGTACTTC; CDR3aa: CASRRAARNPSYEQYF; j_gene: TRBJ2-7; v_gene: TRBV19; d_gene: NA; abundance: NA
CDR3nt: TGCGCCAGCAGTCGGACAGGGATCTCTGGAAACACCATATATTTT; CDR3aa: CASSRTGISGNTIYF; j_gene: TRBJ1-3; v_gene: TRBV4-1; d_gene: TRBD1; abundance: NA
CDR3nt: TGCGCCAGCAGCTTACAGGAAATCTCCACTGAAGCTTTCTTT; CDR3aa: CASSLQEISTEAFF; j_gene: TRBJ1-1; v_gene: TRBV5-1; d_gene: NA; abundance: NA
CDR3nt: TGTGCCAGCAGCCCCCGACTAGCGGGACCAAGAAACTACGAGCAGTACTTC; CDR3aa: CASSPRLAGPRNYEQYF; j_gene: TRBJ2-7; v_gene: TRBV9; d_gene: TRBD2; abundance: NA
CDR3nt: TGTGCCAGCAGCTCGGGACAACGGACTGAAGCTTTCTTT; CDR3aa: CASSSGQRTEAFF; j_gene: TRBJ1-1; v_gene: TRBV5-4; d_gene: NA; abundance: NA
CDR3nt: TGTGCCAGCAGTGAAGGAACTAGCGGGGTCGCAGATACGCAGTATTTT; CDR3aa: CASSEGTSGVADTQYF; j_gene: TRBJ2-3; v_gene: TRBV2; d_gene: TRBD2; abundance: NA
CDR3nt: TGTGCCAGCAGCGTAGAGGCGGGGGGTTACGAGCAGTACTTC; CDR3aa: CASSVEAGGYEQYF; j_gene: TRBJ2-7; v_gene: TRBV9; d_gene: TRBD2; abundance: NA
CDR3nt: TGTGCCAGCAGCTACAGGGGCGGCGGCTATGGCTACACCTTC; CDR3aa: CASSYRGGGYGYTF; j_gene: TRBJ1-2; v_gene: TRBV5-4; d_gene: TRBD1; abundance: NA
CDR3nt: TGCAGTGCTAGTAGACAGCCTAACGAAAAACTGTTTTTT; CDR3aa: CSASRQPNEKLFF; j_gene: TRBJ1-4; v_gene: TRBV20-1; d_gene: NA; abundance: NA
CDR3nt: TGTGCCAGCAGGACAGGGACCACTGAAGCTTTCTTT; CDR3aa: CASRTGTTEAFF; j_gene: TRBJ1-1; v_gene: TRBV6-5; d_gene: TRBD1; abundance: NA
CDR3nt: TGTGCCAGCAGTTACCAGACAGGGACCGAGTACAATGAGCAGTTCTTC; CDR3aa: CASSYQTGTEYNEQFF; j_gene: TRBJ2-1; v_gene: TRBV6-2/TRBV6-3; d_gene: TRBD1; abundance: NA
CDR3nt: TGTGCCAGCAGTCCAAAGGCGGGCTGGACGAACGAGCAGTACTTC; CDR3aa: CASSPKAGWTNEQYF; j_gene: TRBJ2-7; v_gene: TRBV27; d_gene: NA; abundance: NA
CDR3nt: TGTGCCAGCAGTTTTCTGAGCTCCTACGAGCAGTACTTC; CDR3aa: CASSFLSSYEQYF; j_gene: TRBJ2-7; v_gene: TRBV27; d_gene: NA; abundance: NA
CDR3nt: TGCGCCAGCAGCCAAGCTAACTCCTACAATGAGCAGTTCTTC; CDR3aa: CASSQANSYNEQFF; j_gene: TRBJ2-1; v_gene: TRBV4-1; d_gene: NA; abundance: NA
CDR3nt: TGTGCCAGCCCGCCTAGGTTCTGCTACAATGAGCAGTTCTTC; CDR3aa: CASPPRFCYNEQFF; j_gene: TRBJ2-1; v_gene: TRBV6-9; d_gene: NA; abundance: NA
CDR3nt: TGTGCCAGCAGTTTTGAGGGGGTTTCTGGCTACACCTTC; CDR3aa: CASSFEGVSGYTF; j_gene: TRBJ1-2; v_gene: TRBV28; d_gene: NA; abundance: NA
CDR3nt: TGTGCCAGCAGTGAAGCTCCCCGGGACAGGGGCCGTGTTGAAAAACTGTTTTTT; CDR3aa: CASSEAPRDRGRVEKLFF; j_gene: TRBJ1-4; v_gene: TRBV2; d_gene: TRBD1; abundance: NA